The T cell receptor (beta chain) under discussion was sequenced for a study of spatial heterogeneity in lung cancer. The wider study: Detection consistently captured more beta-chain sequences than alpha-chain sequences. General observations from the study: The number of expanded tumor alpha and beta chains correlated with mutation number.

This clonotype is classed as medium-sized. Its antigen is unidentified. Being off target in a library aimed at alpha chains, this beta chain has a size of little meaning. Germline loops: CDR1 SGHVS, CDR2 FQNEAQ. Trimming left V 1 base short and J 6 bases short, with 8 bases between. The CDR3 has 13 residues. TCRdb ran MiXCR on the 5' RACE reads and lists one entry per CDR3 protein. The sample records some 7,000 distinct CDR3 sequences, 14% being singletons. The sample's time point: sample taken at primary tumor resection. Sequencing of whole RNA from tumor, nontumor lung or frozen PBMC involved no sorting.

The clonotype was recovered from a female donor with early-stage non-small cell lung cancer. The sequences come from lung tumor tissue, collected at surgery. The rearrangement joins TRBV7-8 to TRBJ2-3; D may correspond to TRBD1 or TRBD2 (5 bases each). This CDR3 reads CASSLDWGDTQYF. In DNA form, the CDR3 reads TGTGCCAGCAGCTTAGACTGGGGGGATACGCAGTATTTT.